A selection of T cell receptor beta chains follows, all from one sample in a study of OX40 agonist ivuxolimab in advanced cancers. Assay used: immunoSEQ multiplex PCR; TCRdb lists only in-frame clones, some missing. Of tens of thousands of clones listed, approximately 95% are singletons. Here the sequenced sample was CD4+ or CD8+ T cells sorted from blood, taken in a trial of the OX40 agonist ivuxolimab. Receptor source: an adult with an advanced solid tumor such as melanoma, head and neck, liver or kidney cancer. Both conserved end residues are part of each CDR3. D genes are given only for firm matches. The size of a clone is reported for some rows only, either as once, few or many, or as a class for expanded clones.

abundance | d_gene | j_gene | v_gene | CDR3aa | CDR3nt
- | - | TRBJ1-1 | TRBV10-1 | CASSESTRDTEAFF | TGCGCCAGCAGTGAGTCGACAAGAGACACTGAAGCTTTCTTT
- | TRBD1 | TRBJ2-7 | TRBV7-9 | CASSLGDRPEQYF | TGTGCCAGCAGCTTAGGGGACAGGCCCGAGCAGTACTTC
few | - | TRBJ2-7 | TRBV7-9 | CASSLAANEQYF | TGTGCCAGCAGCTTAGCGGCCAACGAGCAGTACTTC
- | - | TRBJ2-7 | TRBV27 | CASSPLTERPYEQYF | TGTGCCAGCAGCCCTCTGACGGAGAGACCCTACGAGCAGTACTTC
- | TRBD2 | TRBJ2-7 | TRBV19 | CASSILADSYEQYF | TGTGCCAGTAGTATTCTAGCGGACTCCTACGAGCAGTACTTC
- | - | TRBJ2-7 | TRBV7-9 | CASSLPDGYEQYF | TGTGCCAGCAGCTTACCAGATGGGTACGAGCAGTACTTC
- | TRBD2 | TRBJ2-7 | TRBV13 | CASSIGLAGALTFRYEQYF | TGTGCCAGCAGCATCGGACTAGCGGGAGCCCTGACGTTCCGCTACGAGCAGTACTTC
- | - | TRBJ1-5 | TRBV7-6 | CASSSGGSNQPQHF | TGTGCCAGCAGTTCCGGGGGCAGCAATCAGCCCCAGCATTTT
- | TRBD2 | TRBJ2-1 | TRBV25-1 | CASSEGLAGEQFF | TGTGCCAGCAGTGAGGGACTAGCGGGTGAGCAGTTCTTC
- | - | TRBJ2-7 | TRBV27 | CASSPGTQGYEQYF | TGTGCCAGCAGTCCAGGGACCCAGGGGTACGAGCAGTACTTC
- | - | TRBJ2-1 | TRBV28 | CASRGGGGYNEQFF | TGTGCCAGCAGGGGGGGAGGTGGCTACAATGAGCAGTTCTTC
- | - | TRBJ2-7 | TRBV5-5 | CASSLEEVRGSYEQYF | TGTGCCAGCAGCTTGGAGGAAGTTAGGGGTTCCTACGAGCAGTACTTC
- | TRBD1 | TRBJ1-3 | TRBV11-3 | CASSVTGEHTIYF | TGTGCCAGCAGCGTGACAGGGGAACACACCATATATTTT
- | - | TRBJ2-4 | TRBV7-3 | CASSLRPGNIQYF | TGTGCCAGCAGCTTAAGGCCCGGAAACATTCAGTACTTC
- | TRBD1 | TRBJ2-1 | TRBV27 | CASTLSGTGDNEQFF | TGTGCCAGCACCCTTTCCGGGACAGGTGACAATGAGCAGTTCTTC
- | - | TRBJ2-1 | TRBV7-9 | CASSFQRGITNNEQFF | TGTGCCAGCAGCTTCCAGCGCGGGATTACGAACAATGAGCAGTTCTTC
- | - | TRBJ2-7 | TRBV7-9 | CASSARAFEQYF | TGTGCCAGCTCGGCCAGGGCATTCGAGCAGTACTTC
- | TRBD2 | TRBJ2-1 | TRBV4-3 | CASSQELAEYNEQFF | TGCGCCAGCAGCCAAGAGCTAGCGGAATACAATGAGCAGTTCTTC
- | TRBD1 | TRBJ2-7 | TRBV5-4 | CASSSGDSAYEQYF | TGTGCCAGCAGCTCCGGGGACAGCGCCTACGAGCAGTACTTC
- | TRBD1 | TRBJ2-7 | TRBV7-9 | CASSLGQASYEQYF | TGTGCCAGCAGCCTGGGACAGGCCTCCTACGAGCAGTACTTC
- | TRBD1 | TRBJ1-2 | TRBV5-4 | CASRGGEGAARDYTF | TGTGCCAGCAGGGGTGGAGAGGGGGCAGCGCGGGACTACACCTTC
- | - | TRBJ2-1 | TRBV5-1 | CASSLAEVSFSYNEQFF | TGCGCCAGCAGCTTGGCCGAGGTTTCCTTCTCCTACAATGAGCAGTTCTTC
- | TRBD1 | TRBJ2-3 | TRBV4-1 | CASSQVDRGPDTQYF | TGCGCCAGCAGCCAAGTCGACAGGGGGCCAGATACGCAGTATTTT
- | - | TRBJ1-5 | TRBV23-1 | CASSRAPRDQPQHF | TGCGCCAGCTCGCGGGCCCCGAGGGATCAGCCCCAGCATTTT
- | TRBD2 | TRBJ2-1 | TRBV28 | CASSLLAGSYNEQFF | TGTGCCAGCAGTTTATTAGCGGGCTCCTACAATGAGCAGTTCTTC
- | - | TRBJ1-1 | TRBV9 | CASSVVGPGGHTEAFF | TGTGCCAGCAGCGTAGTCGGACCGGGAGGACACACTGAAGCTTTCTTT
- | TRBD2 | TRBJ2-7 | TRBV4-1 | CASSQKQGGLAGAYEQYF | TGCGCCAGCAGCCAAAAACAGGGTGGACTAGCGGGAGCCTACGAGCAGTACTTC
- | - | TRBJ2-1 | TRBV4-3 | CASSINTRPDNEQFF | TGCGCCAGCTCTATCAACACGAGGCCCGACAATGAGCAGTTCTTC
- | - | TRBJ2-4 | TRBV13 | CASSFGSQGDIQYF | TGTGCCAGCAGCTTTGGAAGCCAGGGCGACATTCAGTACTTC